This T cell receptor beta chain is from a study of shared clonotypes between healthy human individuals. Notes on the study in general: Few donors restricted represented genetic and exposure-history diversity.

Deep-level settings were used for running the assay. Data came from immunoSEQ multiplex PCR; TCRdb stores just in-frame clones and leaves some out. The sample consists of fewer than 400,000 clones, approximately 74% of them appearing once. Comments on this clone: Its antigen is unknown.

The sequenced sample was memory CD4+ T cells sorted from blood. Stated subset: CD45RA-negative fraction. The receptor was derived from a man under 40 in good health.

This CDR3 is CARSRTSGRCQETQYF. CDR3 sequence (DNA): TGTGCCAGAAGCCGGACTAGCGGGAGGTGCCAAGAGACCCAGTACTTC. The V gene is TRBV5-3, the J gene TRBJ2-5; 14 bases agree with TRBD2. TRBV5-3 is known as an ORF, though its function is uncertain. The junction had 3 bases not matched to a gene; V was cut back by 4 bases and J by 1 base. This CDR3 has 16 amino acids.